The source of this TCR beta chain is a study of T cell responses to AZD1222 COVID-19 vaccine. Method: immunoSEQ multiplex PCR; TCRdb's copy keeps in-frame clones and lacks some. The sample consists of approximately 270,000 clones, around 93% of them appearing once. CDR3 size: 15 residues. Trimming shortened V by 4 bases and J by 7 bases, and 17 bases separated the two germline ends. Germline V lookup: CDR1 LGHDT, CDR2 YNNKEL (reference sequence). This chain joins TRBV3-1 (or the pseudogene TRBV3-2) and TRBJ2-1, with D tentatively TRBD1 or TRBD2 (6 bases each). This material consisted of peripheral blood, taken 28 days after the second AZD1222 dose. This TCR derives from an adult who received the AZD1222 COVID-19 vaccine. Here the CDR3 reads CASSRIGGFSNEQFF. CDR3 sequence (DNA): TGTGCCAGCAGCCGGATAGGGGGGTTTTCAAATGAGCAGTTCTTC.